This T cell receptor beta chain was sequenced for a study of control samples from healthy donors and cancer patients. This CDR3 has 14 residues. TCRdb's copy holds only in-frame clones and misses some; the assay was immunoSEQ multiplex PCR. Found here are about 140,000 clones, about 90% of them singletons; the top ten hold more than 6.5%. The chain uses TRBV21-1 and TRBJ2-3; the table's D gene call, TRBD1, was not cross checked with the DNA. TRBV21-1 is tagged as a pseudogene. Specimen: blood. This clonotype was sampled from a man aged 18 to 30 in good health. Here the CDR3 DNA reads TGTGCCAGCAGCAAGGATACAGGGGCAGATACGCAGTATTTT. This gives the protein CASSKDTGADTQYF.